These 19 T cell receptor beta chains were sequenced from one sample in a study of T-cell reconstitution after alpha-beta-depleted transplantation in children. Preparing the TCRbeta library involved the use of unique molecular identifiers. TCRdb recomputed calls from the PCR reads with MiXCR, one row per CDR3 protein. The table lists about 110,000 distinct CDR3 sequences, 10% of them singletons. The sample in question was PBMCs, obtained before TCRalphabeta/CD19-depleted stem cell transplant. The origin of the receptors is a boy between 2 and 15 years old with acute lymphoblastic leukemia, due to receive a stem cell transplant.

This chain links TRBV5-4 with TRBJ2-4; D is possibly TRBD1 (6 bases). Trimming stripped 1 base from V and 1 base from J, with 6 bases between. This CDR3 has 14 amino acids. Germline V gene sequence: CDR1 SGHNT, CDR2 YYREEE (reference sequence). CDR3 loop: CASSLTGAKNIQYF. As DNA, the CDR3 is TGTGCCAGCAGCTTGACAGGGGCCAAAAACATTCAGTACTTC. Full variable domain (remainder filled in from reference TRBV5-4 and TRBJ2-4): ETGVTQSPTHLIKTRGQQVTLRCSSQSGHNTVSWYQQALGQGPQFIFQYYREEENGRGNFPPRFSGLQFPNYSSELNVNALELDDSALYLCASSLTGAKNIQYFGAGTRLSVL.

The genes are TRBV4-1 and TRBJ2-6; TRBD2 matches 7 bases. Unmatched junction bases numbered 0, after V lost 3 bases and J lost 1 base. The CDR3 sequence is 15 residues long. Germline loops: CDR1 MGHRA, CDR2 YSYEKL. CDR3 bases: TGCGCCAGCAGCCAGCGGGGGTCTGGGGCCAACGTCCTGACTTTC. Translated: CASSQRGSGANVLTF.

The rearrangement links TRBV6-1 to TRBJ2-7; 7 nucleotides agree with TRBD2. CDR3 length: 15 amino acids. Germline V lookup: CDR1 MNHNS, CDR2 SASEGT. Trimming cost V 10 bases and J 0 bases; bases outside gene matches: 12. The CDR3 nucleotides read TGTGCCACAACAAACCAGGGCGGGAGCTCCTACGAGCAGTACTTC. Protein: CATTNQGGSSYEQYF.

V is TRBV7-6 and J is TRBJ2-1; TRBD2 aligns across 14 bases. The CDR3 is 16 residues long. Germline CDR1 is SGHVS and CDR2 is FNYEAQ. Trimming removed 5 bases from V and 9 bases from J; junction bases left unmatched: 9. For the CDR3, the DNA is TGTGCCAGCAGCCCGGCGGGACTAGCGGGGGTTGGTGAGCAGTTCTTC. This codes for CASSPAGLAGVGEQFF.

This chain uses TRBV11-2 with TRBJ1-3, with 7 bases identical to TRBD1. CDR3 length: 14 amino acids. V was pared by 5 bases and J by 0 bases, with 1 base of the junction left unmatched. Germline values: CDR1 SGHAT, CDR2 FQNNGV. The DNA for the CDR3 is TGTGCCAGCAGCCAGGGGGTCTCTGGAAACACCATATATTTT. Translating it yields CASSQGVSGNTIYF.

The chain carries TRBV18 and TRBJ1-1; tentative D call: TRBD1 (5 bases). The germline V gene has CDR1 KGHSH and CDR2 LQKENI. Deletions cut 8 bases from V and 2 bases from J, with 12 bases between. The CDR3 runs 13 residues. The CDR3, as DNA: TGTGCCAGCCTCCCAGGGCTTAACACTGAAGCTTTCTTT. Residues: CASLPGLNTEAFF. The full variable domain, rest sourced from reference TRBV18 and TRBJ1-1, is NAGVMQNPRHLVRRRGQEARLRCSPMKGHSHVYWYRQLPEEGLKFMVYLQKENIIDESGMPKERFSAEFPKEGPSILRIQQVVRGDSAAYFCASLPGLNTEAFFGQGTRLTVV.

This clonotype was seen ten or more times. The rearrangement uses TRBV12-3 or TRBV12-4 and TRBJ2-3; D remains ambiguous. V was clipped by 5 bases and J by 2 bases, with 5 bases between them. The CDR3 sequence is 12 residues long. CDR3 amino acids: CASSDTTDTQYF. The CDR3 DNA reads TGTGCCAGCAGTGATACCACAGATACGCAGTATTTT.

This clonotype was found a few times. The genes are TRBV12-3 or TRBV12-4 and TRBJ1-2; D unclear. Trimming left V 2 bases short and J 5 bases short, with 6 bases between. The CDR3 consists of 12 residues. CDR3 in DNA: TGTGCCAGCAGTTTAACCCCGTATGGCTACACCTTC. This translates into CASSLTPYGYTF.

This clonotype occurred many times. The chain links TRBV18 to TRBJ2-3, with D perhaps assigned TRBD1 or TRBD2 (5 bases each). Trimming left V 4 bases short and J 2 bases short, with 22 bases between. This CDR3 has 18 residues. CDR1 and CDR2 (germline): KGHSH, LQKENI. The CDR3 bases are TGTGCCAGCTCACTCCCCGAGGGACGAACCTTACACACAGATACGCAGTATTTT. Translated: CASSLPEGRTLHTDTQYF.

This clonotype was detected only a few times. This rearrangement joins TRBV5-1 to TRBJ2-3; D uncertain. V was cut by 3 bases and J by 1 base, with 6 bases left in between. Germline V gene lookup returns CDR1 SGHRS and CDR2 YFSETQ. The CDR3 is made up of 13 amino acids. The CDR3 DNA sequence: TGCGCCAGCAGCTCTGGCGGCACAGATACGCAGTATTTT. It encodes CASSSGGTDTQYF.

This clonotype was observed at least ten times. The chain is built from TRBV5-1 and TRBJ2-1, with unresolved D. V lost 1 base and J 7 bases, leaving 6 bases between the germline ends. This CDR3 contains 12 residues. Per the germline V gene, CDR1 is SGHRS and CDR2 is YFSETQ. The CDR3 bases are TGCGCCAGCAGCTTGAGACGAAATGAGCAGTTCTTC. Translated, it gives CASSLRRNEQFF.

J is TRBJ2-3 and V is TRBV5-1, with D possibly matching TRBD1 (6 bases). V gave up 2 bases and J gave up 0 bases, with 10 bases separating them. CDR1 is SGHRS and CDR2 is YFSETQ in the germline V gene. This CDR3 has 15 amino acids. DNA for the CDR3: TGCGCCAGCAGCTTCAGGGGTCTTAGCACAGATACGCAGTATTTT. Amino acid sequence: CASSFRGLSTDTQYF.

In its sample, this clonotype was seen many times. The chain is built from TRBV5-1 and TRBJ2-7, with TRBD1 matching 9 bases. Unmatched junction bases numbered 10, after V lost 3 bases and J lost 0 bases. This CDR3 spans 17 amino acids. The germline CDR1 and CDR2 sequences are SGHRS and YFSETQ. CDR3 DNA sequence: TGCGCCAGCAGCTGGGGACAGGGTAATTACCGCTCCTACGAGCAGTACTTC. Residues: CASSWGQGNYRSYEQYF.

The chain uses TRBV5-1 and TRBJ2-3; no clear D. The CDR3 runs to 13 residues. CDR1 and CDR2 from the germline V gene are SGHRS and YFSETQ. V dropped 4 bases and J dropped 1 base, with 7 bases sitting between them. The CDR3 nucleotides read TGCGCCAGCAGCCCATTGGGCACAGATACGCAGTATTTT. Translated: CASSPLGTDTQYF.

There are many counts of this clonotype. The chain employs TRBV5-1 and TRBJ2-1, with TRBD2 as a possible D gene (6 bases). CDR3 length: 16 amino acids. Per the germline V gene, CDR1 is SGHRS and CDR2 is YFSETQ. V shed 4 bases and J shed 1 base, with 15 bases lying between them. The DNA of the CDR3 is TGCGCCAGCAGCCCCCAAGGGACTGTATCCTACAATGAGCAGTTCTTC. Translated, it gives CASSPQGTVSYNEQFF.

This clonotype was observed a few times. The chain joins TRBV12-3 or TRBV12-4 to TRBJ1-1; perhaps TRBD1 as D (5 bases). V lost 5 bases and J lost 1, with 11 bases in between. The CDR3 has 14 residues. This CDR3 reads CASSGGWTNTEAFF. The DNA of the CDR3 is TGTGCCAGCAGTGGGGGGTGGACGAACACTGAAGCTTTCTTT.

The table lists this clonotype with a few counts. V gene TRBV20-1 combines with J gene TRBJ1-5, with D possibly TRBD1 on 6 matching bases. The CDR3 contains 15 residues. The V gene's germline CDR1 is DFQATT and CDR2 SNEGSKA (reference sequence). The V end was cut by 4 bases, the J end by 15 bases, with 28 bases between. CDR3 residues: CSAIASTGAQSRGHF. The CDR3 nucleotides are TGCAGTGCTATAGCCTCGACAGGAGCCCAATCGAGGGGGCATTTT.

V and J are TRBV5-1 and TRBJ2-7; 14 nucleotides align to TRBD2. Trimming took 4 bases from V and 0 from J; bases not matched to a gene: 15. Germline CDR1 reads SGHRS; CDR2 reads YFSETQ. This CDR3 is built from 20 residues. The CDR3: CASSTQTPGLAGASSYEQYF. In nucleotides, the CDR3 is TGCGCCAGCAGCACGCAAACCCCGGGACTAGCGGGAGCTAGCTCCTACGAGCAGTACTTC. The variable domain in full, completed from reference TRBV5-1 and TRBJ2-7, reads KAGVTQTPRYLIKTRGQQVTLSCSPISGHRSVSWYQQTPGQGLQFLFEYFSETQRNKGNFPGRFSGRQFSNSRSEMNVSTLELGDSALYLCASSTQTPGLAGASSYEQYFGPGTRLTVT.

The V gene is TRBV10-3, the J gene TRBJ2-3, with D unresolved. V was cut by 8 bases and J by 2 bases, with 14 bases left in between. Germline loops: CDR1 ENHRY, CDR2 SYGVKD. The CDR3 loop spans 14 amino acids. The CDR3 DNA reads as TGTGCCATCGCAACCCGGTGGGACACAGATACGCAGTATTTT. Its translation: CAIATRWDTDTQYF.